This T cell receptor beta chain is from a study of cytomegalovirus exposure and HLA in healthy donors. About the research overall: From 150 million to 200 million T cells, an earlier analysis saw around 120 million unique TCR beta sequences.

Whole-study results and caveats: Later findings reportedly placed an Asian-associated ancestry cluster below the roughly 730-donor mean for N-insertions.

The PCR was carried out with 60 Vbeta primers and 13 Jbeta primers. Clones were sequenced by immunoSEQ multiplex PCR, and TCRdb holds only the in-frame ones, with some missing. The sample yields 130,000 or so clones, roughly 82% seen once. On this clone itself: Its specificity is not known.

The sequence came from a woman aged 18-29 years in good health and CMV-seropositive. The sample taken for sequencing was PBMCs.

The CDR3: CASRWTSGNEQFF. CDR3 nucleotides: TGTGCCAGCAGGTGGACTAGCGGCAATGAGCAGTTCTTC. The J gene is TRBJ2-1, the V gene TRBV7-2, with 10 positions matching TRBD2. The CDR3 length is 13 residues. Trimming took 6 bases from V and 6 from J; bases not matched to a gene: 2. Germline V CDR1 and CDR2: SGHTA, FQGNSA.